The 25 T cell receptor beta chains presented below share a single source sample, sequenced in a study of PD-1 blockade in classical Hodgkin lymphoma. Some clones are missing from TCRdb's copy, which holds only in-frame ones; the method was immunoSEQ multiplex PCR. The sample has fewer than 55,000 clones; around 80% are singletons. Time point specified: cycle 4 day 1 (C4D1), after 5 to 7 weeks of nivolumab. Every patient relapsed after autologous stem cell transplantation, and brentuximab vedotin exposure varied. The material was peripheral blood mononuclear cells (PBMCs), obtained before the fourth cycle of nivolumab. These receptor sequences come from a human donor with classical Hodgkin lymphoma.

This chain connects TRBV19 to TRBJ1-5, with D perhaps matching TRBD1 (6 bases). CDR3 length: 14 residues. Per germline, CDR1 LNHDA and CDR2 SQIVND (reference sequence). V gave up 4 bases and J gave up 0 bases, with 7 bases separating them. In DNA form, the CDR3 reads TGTGCCAGTAGTAGACAGGTTAGCAATCAGCCCCAGCATTTT. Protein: CASSRQVSNQPQHF.

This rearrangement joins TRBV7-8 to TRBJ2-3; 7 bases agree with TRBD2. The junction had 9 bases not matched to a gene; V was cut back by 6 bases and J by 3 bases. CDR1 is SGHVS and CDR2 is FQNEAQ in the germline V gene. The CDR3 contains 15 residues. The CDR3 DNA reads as TGTGCCAGCAGTTCCTGGGGGGAGGGGACAGATACGCAGTATTTT. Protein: CASSSWGEGTDTQYF.

The CDR3, as DNA: TGCAGCGTTGATCGGGGGATGGGTCGTGAAGCTTTCTTT. It translates to CSVDRGMGREAFF. The V and J genes are TRBV29-1 and TRBJ1-1, with D perhaps matching TRBD1 (5 bases). Germline V CDR1 and CDR2: SQVTM, ANQGSEA. The CDR3 has 13 residues. V was shortened by 3 bases and J by 7 bases, with 15 bases between the two germline ends.

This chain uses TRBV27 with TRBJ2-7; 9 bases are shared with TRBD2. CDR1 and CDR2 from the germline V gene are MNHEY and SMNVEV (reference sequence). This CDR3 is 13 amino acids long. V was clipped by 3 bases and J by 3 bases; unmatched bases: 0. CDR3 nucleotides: TGTGCCAGCAGTTTGCGGGGGGGCTACGAGCAGTACTTC. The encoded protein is CASSLRGGYEQYF.

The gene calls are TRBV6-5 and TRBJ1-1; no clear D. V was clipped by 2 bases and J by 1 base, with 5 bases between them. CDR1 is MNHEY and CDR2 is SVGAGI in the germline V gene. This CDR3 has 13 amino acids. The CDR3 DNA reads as TGTGCCAGCAGTTACAACAGGAACACTGAAGCTTTCTTT. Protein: CASSYNRNTEAFF.

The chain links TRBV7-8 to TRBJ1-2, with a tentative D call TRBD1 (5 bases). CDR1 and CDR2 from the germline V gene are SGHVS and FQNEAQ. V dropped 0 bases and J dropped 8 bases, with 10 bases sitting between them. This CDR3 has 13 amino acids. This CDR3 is CASSLAGAEGYTF. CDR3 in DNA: TGTGCCAGCAGCTTAGCAGGGGCGGAGGGCTACACCTTC. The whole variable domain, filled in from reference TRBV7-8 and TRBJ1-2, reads GAGVSQSPRYKVAKRGQDVALRCDPISGHVSLFWYQQALGQGPEFLTYFQNEAQLDKSGLPSDRFFAERPEGSVSTLKIQRTQQEDSAVYLCASSLAGAEGYTFGSGTRLTVV.

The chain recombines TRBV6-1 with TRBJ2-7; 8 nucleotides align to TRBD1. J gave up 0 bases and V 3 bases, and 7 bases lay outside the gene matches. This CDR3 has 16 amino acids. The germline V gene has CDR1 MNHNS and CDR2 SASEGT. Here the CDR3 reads CASSDQDRVSSYEQYF. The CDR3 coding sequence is TGTGCCAGCAGTGACCAGGACAGGGTATCCTCCTACGAGCAGTACTTC.

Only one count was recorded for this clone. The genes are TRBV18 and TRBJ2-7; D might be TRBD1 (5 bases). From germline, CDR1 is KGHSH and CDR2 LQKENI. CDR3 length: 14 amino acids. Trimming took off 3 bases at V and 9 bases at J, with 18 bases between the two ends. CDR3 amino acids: CASSPNEQVEGQYF. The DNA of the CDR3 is TGTGCCAGCTCACCGAACGAACAGGTAGAAGGGCAGTACTTC.

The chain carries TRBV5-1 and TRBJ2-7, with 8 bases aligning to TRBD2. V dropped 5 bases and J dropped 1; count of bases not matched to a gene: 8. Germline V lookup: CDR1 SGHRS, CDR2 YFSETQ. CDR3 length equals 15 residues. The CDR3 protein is CASRVEAGASYEQYF. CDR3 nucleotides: TGCGCCAGCAGGGTTGAAGCGGGGGCGTCCTACGAGCAGTACTTC.

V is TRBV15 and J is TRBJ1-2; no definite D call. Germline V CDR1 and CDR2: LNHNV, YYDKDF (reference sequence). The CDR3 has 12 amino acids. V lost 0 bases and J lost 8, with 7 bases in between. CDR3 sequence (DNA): TGTGCCACCAGCAGAGATCGGCGAGGCTACACCTTC. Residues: CATSRDRRGYTF.

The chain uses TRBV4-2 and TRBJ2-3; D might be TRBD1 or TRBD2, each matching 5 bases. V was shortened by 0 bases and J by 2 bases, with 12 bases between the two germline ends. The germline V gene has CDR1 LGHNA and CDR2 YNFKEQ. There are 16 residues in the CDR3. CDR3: CASSQDPSGLTDTQYF. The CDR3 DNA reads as TGTGCCAGCAGCCAAGATCCGTCGGGGCTCACAGATACGCAGTATTTT.

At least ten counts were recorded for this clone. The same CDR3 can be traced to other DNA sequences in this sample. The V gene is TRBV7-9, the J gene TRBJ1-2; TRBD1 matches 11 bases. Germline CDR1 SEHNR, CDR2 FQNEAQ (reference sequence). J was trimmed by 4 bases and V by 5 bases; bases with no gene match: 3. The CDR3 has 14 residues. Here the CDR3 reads CASSPGTGGYGYTF. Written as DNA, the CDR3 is TGTGCCAGCAGCCCAGGGACAGGGGGCTATGGCTACACCTTC.

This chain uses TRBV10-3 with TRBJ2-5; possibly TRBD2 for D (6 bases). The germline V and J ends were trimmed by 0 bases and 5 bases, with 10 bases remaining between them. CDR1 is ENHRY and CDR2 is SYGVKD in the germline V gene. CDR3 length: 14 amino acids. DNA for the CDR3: TGTGCCATCAGTGAGTCGGAGGGGTCGGAGACCCAGTACTTC. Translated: CAISESEGSETQYF.

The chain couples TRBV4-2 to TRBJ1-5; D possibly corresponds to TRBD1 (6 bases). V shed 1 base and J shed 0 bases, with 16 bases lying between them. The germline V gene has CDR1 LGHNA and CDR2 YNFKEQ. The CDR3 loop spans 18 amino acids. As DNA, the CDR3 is TGTGCCAGCAGCCAAGGTGCCAGGGGCCTCAATAGCAATCAGCCCCAGCATTTT. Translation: CASSQGARGLNSNQPQHF.

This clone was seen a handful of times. CDR3 loop: CASSDDRDTYNSPLHF. CDR3 bases: TGTGCCAGCAGCGACGACCGGGACACTTATAATTCACCCCTCCACTTT. The V call is TRBV7-9, the J call TRBJ1-6; possible D gene TRBD1, 6 bases. V shed 5 bases and J shed 4 bases, with 15 bases lying between them. Germline V gives CDR1 SEHNR, CDR2 FQNEAQ (reference sequence). This CDR3 has 16 amino acids.

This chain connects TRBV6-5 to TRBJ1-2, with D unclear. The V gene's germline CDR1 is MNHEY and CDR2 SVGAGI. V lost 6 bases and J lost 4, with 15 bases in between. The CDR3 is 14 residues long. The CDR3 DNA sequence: TGTGCCAGCAGAGACACGGGAATCCTCTATGGCTACACCTTC. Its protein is CASRDTGILYGYTF.

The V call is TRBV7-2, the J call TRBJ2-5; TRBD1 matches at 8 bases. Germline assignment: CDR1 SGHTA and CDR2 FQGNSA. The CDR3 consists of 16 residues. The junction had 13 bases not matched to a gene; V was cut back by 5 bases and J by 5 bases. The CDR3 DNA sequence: TGTGCCAGCAGCCTTTGGACAGGGCCTCAAATGGAGACCCAGTACTTC. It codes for CASSLWTGPQMETQYF.

The chain's CDR3 is CASSPAGGSYNEQFF. DNA for the CDR3: TGTGCCAGTAGCCCAGCGGGGGGCTCCTACAATGAGCAGTTCTTC. The chain combines TRBV19 with TRBJ2-1; 9 bases align to TRBD2. J gave up 0 bases and V 6 bases, and 3 bases lay outside the gene matches. The V gene's germline CDR1 is LNHDA and CDR2 SQIVND (reference sequence). The CDR3 has 15 residues.

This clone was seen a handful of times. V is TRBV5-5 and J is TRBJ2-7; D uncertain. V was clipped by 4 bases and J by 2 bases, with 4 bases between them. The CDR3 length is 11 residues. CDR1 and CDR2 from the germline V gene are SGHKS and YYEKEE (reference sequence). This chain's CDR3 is CASSQTYEQYF. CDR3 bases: TGTGCCAGCAGCCAGACCTACGAGCAGTACTTC. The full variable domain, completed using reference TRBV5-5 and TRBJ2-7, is DAGVTQSPTHLIKTRGQQVTLRCSPISGHKSVSWYQQVLGQGPQFIFQYYEKEERGRGNFPDRFSARQFPNYSSELNVNALLLGDSALYLCASSQTYEQYFGPGTRLTVT.

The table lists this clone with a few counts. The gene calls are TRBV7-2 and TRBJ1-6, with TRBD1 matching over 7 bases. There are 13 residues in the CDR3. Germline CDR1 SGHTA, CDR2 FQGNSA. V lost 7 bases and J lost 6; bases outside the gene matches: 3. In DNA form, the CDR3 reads TGTGCCAGCACCGGACAGGTTAATTCACCCCTCCACTTT. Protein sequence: CASTGQVNSPLHF.

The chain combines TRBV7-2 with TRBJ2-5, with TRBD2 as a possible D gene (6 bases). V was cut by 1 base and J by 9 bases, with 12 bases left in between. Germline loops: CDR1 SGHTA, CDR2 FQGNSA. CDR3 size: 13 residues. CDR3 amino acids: CASSLGTRRAQYF. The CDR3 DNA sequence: TGTGCCAGCAGCTTAGGGACCCGGAGGGCCCAGTACTTC.

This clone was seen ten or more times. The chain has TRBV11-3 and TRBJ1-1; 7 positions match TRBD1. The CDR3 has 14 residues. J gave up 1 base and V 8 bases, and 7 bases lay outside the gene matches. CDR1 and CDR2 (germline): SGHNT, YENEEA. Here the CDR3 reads CASPPGQKNTEAFF. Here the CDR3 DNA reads TGTGCCAGCCCGCCGGGACAGAAGAACACTGAAGCTTTCTTT.

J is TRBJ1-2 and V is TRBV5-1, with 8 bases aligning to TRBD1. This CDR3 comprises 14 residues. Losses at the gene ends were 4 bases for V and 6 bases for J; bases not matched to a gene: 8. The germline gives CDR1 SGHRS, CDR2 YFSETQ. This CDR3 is CASSPRQGRDGYTF. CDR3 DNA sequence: TGCGCCAGCAGCCCGAGACAGGGGAGGGATGGCTACACCTTC.

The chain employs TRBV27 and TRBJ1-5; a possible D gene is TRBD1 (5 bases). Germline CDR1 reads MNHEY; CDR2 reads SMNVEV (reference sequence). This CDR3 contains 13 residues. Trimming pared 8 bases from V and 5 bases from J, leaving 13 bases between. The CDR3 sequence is CASRQTDYQPQHF. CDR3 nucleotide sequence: TGTGCCAGCCGCCAGACAGATTATCAGCCCCAGCATTTT.

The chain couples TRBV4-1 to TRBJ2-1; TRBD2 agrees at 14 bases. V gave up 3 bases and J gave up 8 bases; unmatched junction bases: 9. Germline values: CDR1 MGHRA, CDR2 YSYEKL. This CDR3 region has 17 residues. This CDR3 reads CASSQPGLAGVDDEQFF. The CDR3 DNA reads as TGCGCCAGCAGCCAGCCGGGACTAGCGGGGGTGGACGATGAGCAGTTCTTC.